These 10 T cell receptor beta chains originate from one sample sequenced in a study of cytomegalovirus exposure and HLA in healthy donors. 13 Jbeta primers and 60 Vbeta primers were used for the PCR. The repertoire was sequenced with immunoSEQ multiplex PCR; TCRdb's copy has only in-frame clones and lacks some. The data show approximately 150,000 clones, with roughly 70% seen just once and roughly 2.7% held by the top ten. Sequenced sample: PBMCs. All receptors derive from a woman aged 40 to 50 in good health and CMV-seropositive.

This clone showed up just a few times. This chain joins TRBV19 and TRBJ1-1; weak D call: TRBD1 (6 bases). The CDR3 covers 14 residues. Between the trimmed V and J ends, which lost 1 base and 5 bases, there was a span of 11 bases. The germline V gene has CDR1 LNHDA and CDR2 SQIVND (reference sequence). Here the CDR3 DNA reads TGTGCCAGTAGTATAGTCCTCCAGGGGACTGAAGCTTTCTTT. Residues: CASSIVLQGTEAFF.

This chain connects TRBV4-3 to TRBJ2-2; TRBD2 matches at 7 bases. J lost 7 bases, V lost 0 bases, and 11 bases had no gene match. Germline V lookup: CDR1 LGHNA, CDR2 YSLEER. There are 17 residues in the CDR3. The CDR3 region is CASSQDSRAGFIGELFF. The CDR3 DNA sequence: TGCGCCAGCAGCCAAGATTCAAGAGCGGGGTTTATCGGGGAGCTGTTTTTT.

The chain is built from TRBV28 and TRBJ2-7; the D is unclear. Trimming removed 6 bases at V and 3 bases at J, with 15 bases between. Germline V lookup: CDR1 MDHEN, CDR2 SYDVKM. This CDR3 contains 14 residues. The CDR3 sequence: CASRNQEDHYEQYF. CDR3 nucleotides: TGTGCCAGCAGGAACCAGGAAGATCACTACGAGCAGTACTTC.

The V call is TRBV5-4, the J call TRBJ1-6; TRBD1 matches 7 bases. With V trimmed by 3 bases and J by 8 bases, 8 bases remained unmatched. This CDR3 region has 15 residues. Germline V gene data show CDR1 as SGHNT and CDR2 as YYREEE (reference sequence). The CDR3 reads CASSSLAGGYSPLHF. The CDR3 DNA reads TGTGCCAGCAGCTCGTTGGCAGGGGGGTATTCACCCCTCCACTTT.

The chain combines TRBV5-1 with TRBJ1-1; D ambiguous. Germline CDR1 is SGHRS and CDR2 is YFSETQ. The CDR3 sequence is 13 residues long. The ends were cut back, 2 bases at V and 1 base at J, with 6 bases in the middle. The CDR3 sequence is CASSFQANTEAFF. The CDR3 nucleotides are TGCGCCAGCAGCTTTCAGGCGAACACTGAAGCTTTCTTT.

The chain has TRBV19 and TRBJ2-1, with a tentative D call TRBD2 (6 bases). V gave up 1 base and J gave up 5 bases, with 12 bases separating them. Germline lookup yields CDR1 LNHDA and CDR2 SQIVND (reference sequence). CDR3 length: 15 residues. The CDR3 nucleotides read TGTGCCAGTAGTATAGGGGACTCCCGCGACAATGAGCAGTTCTTC. Translating it yields CASSIGDSRDNEQFF.

This chain connects TRBV7-8 to TRBJ2-5; TRBD2 might be the D (6 bases). The V gene lost 4 bases and the J gene lost 3 bases, with 12 bases spanning the gap. Germline CDR1 reads SGHVS; CDR2 reads FQNEAQ. The CDR3 has 14 residues. The CDR3 DNA reads TGTGCCAGCAGCTCCTGGAGGGGAAAAGAGACCCAGTACTTC. This sequence encodes CASSSWRGKETQYF.

This clone turned up a few times. The chain carries TRBV4-2 and TRBJ1-2; D not resolved. Trimming removed 0 bases from V and 3 bases from J, with 8 bases in between. Looked up from germline, CDR1 is LGHNA and CDR2 is YNFKEQ. This CDR3 has 14 amino acids. The CDR3 is CASSQDRGYYGYTF. As DNA, the CDR3 is TGTGCCAGCAGCCAAGATCGGGGTTACTATGGCTACACCTTC.

The chain combines TRBV4-3 with TRBJ2-1; 8 bases line up with TRBD2. Losses at the gene ends were 4 bases for V and 8 bases for J; bases not matched to a gene: 10. The CDR3 covers 15 residues. Germline V lookup: CDR1 LGHNA, CDR2 YSLEER. CDR3 coding DNA: TGCGCCAGCAGCCCCGGGGGGGGGAGGGCGGATGAGCAGTTCTTC. It encodes CASSPGGGRADEQFF.

Only a few counts were recorded for this clone. This sequence joins TRBV7-2 and TRBJ1-2; TRBD1 matches 8 bases. V lost 5 bases and J lost 7; bases outside the gene matches: 12. CDR1 and CDR2 from the germline V gene are SGHTA and FQGNSA. CDR3 length: 15 residues. Written as DNA, the CDR3 is TGTGCCAGCAGCCCCCGACAGGGGATCAGGGGTGGCTACACCTTC. Translation: CASSPRQGIRGGYTF.